This T cell receptor (beta chain) appears in the sequencing data of a study of CD8 T cells in Susac syndrome. Sequencing targeted TCR beta in T cells from blood (CD8+ and CD4+). Negative magnetic isolation gave CD8+ and CD4+ cells; FACS enriched CD8+ TEMRA. Random hexamers primed reverse transcription of 0.5 to 1 ug RNA. By means of immunoSEQ multiplex PCR, TCR beta CDR3 spanning 54 Vbeta and 13 Jbeta underwent amplification. Each CDR3 protein is one row after TCRdb ran MiXCR on the immunoSEQ multiplex PCR reads. This table has tens of thousands of distinct CDR3 sequences, 95% to 96% appearing once. Study-wide results and limits: A relatively small number of individuals underwent TCR sequencing and HLA analysis.

Points on this clonotype: Its antigen is not identified.

This CDR3 contains 14 residues. Germline V CDR1 and CDR2: MNHEY, SVGAGI. V was pared by 6 bases and J by 8 bases, with 17 bases between. The V gene is TRBV6-5, the J gene TRBJ2-1; TRBD1 might be the D (6 bases). This receptor was taken from a human donor with multiple sclerosis. What was sequenced was CD4+ T cells from PBMCs. The CDR3: CASRVSTGADEQFF. As DNA, the CDR3 is TGTGCCAGCAGGGTATCGACAGGTGCAGATGAGCAGTTCTTC.